Listed here is a single TCR beta chain. Antigen: not known. This sample was included in a study of shared clonotypes between healthy human individuals. Study-wide background: A couple of women and a few men aged 18 to 49 made up the donors.

Trimming cost V 3 bases and J 12 bases, with 12 bases left between them. Germline loops: CDR1 SGHVS, CDR2 FQNEAQ. This CDR3 is built from 12 residues. The repertoire was sequenced with immunoSEQ multiplex PCR; TCRdb's copy has only in-frame clones and lacks some. Of roughly 850,000 clones detected, roughly 96% appear once; the ten largest clones hold roughly 0.23%. Overall study findings and caveats: Though the depth was large, rarefaction showed that sorted-subset sequencing was incomplete. Clonotypes shared by all four sorted-subset donors had higher generation probabilities than non-shared clonotypes.

The naive CD8 population came from CD45RO-negative cells selected for CCR7, without terminally differentiated effector memory CD45RA+ cells. Nashville, Tennessee was home to all donors, each a Caucasian adult. The chain combines TRBV7-8 with TRBJ1-5, with D possibly being TRBD1 (6 bases). The material sequenced was naive CD8+ T cells sorted from blood. The sequence was obtained from a man between 25 and 39 years old in good health. CDR3 residues: CASSLSQGDQHF. In DNA form, the CDR3 reads TGTGCCAGCAGCTTGTCACAGGGAGACCAGCATTTT.